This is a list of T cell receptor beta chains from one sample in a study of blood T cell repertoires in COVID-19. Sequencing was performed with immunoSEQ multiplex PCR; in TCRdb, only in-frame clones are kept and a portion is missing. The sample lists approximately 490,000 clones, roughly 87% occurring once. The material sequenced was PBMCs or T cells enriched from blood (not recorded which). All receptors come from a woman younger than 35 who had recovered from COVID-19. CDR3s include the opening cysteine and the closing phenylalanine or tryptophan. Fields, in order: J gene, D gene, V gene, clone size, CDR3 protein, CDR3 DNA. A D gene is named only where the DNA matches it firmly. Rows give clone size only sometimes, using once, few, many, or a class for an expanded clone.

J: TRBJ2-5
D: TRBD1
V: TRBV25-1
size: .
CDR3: CASSEPGGAGTQYF
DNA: TGTGCCAGCAGTGAACCAGGGGGCGCAGGGACCCAGTACTTC

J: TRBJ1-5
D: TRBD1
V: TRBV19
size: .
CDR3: CASSTGGAGNQPQHF
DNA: TGTGCCAGTTCCACAGGGGGCGCAGGCAATCAGCCCCAGCATTTT

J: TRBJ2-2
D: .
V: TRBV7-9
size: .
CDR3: CASSPPPGTSNTGELFF
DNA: TGTGCCAGCAGCCCACCCCCCGGGACATCGAACACCGGGGAGCTGTTTTTT

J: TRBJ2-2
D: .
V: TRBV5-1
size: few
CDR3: CASSLEGENTGELFF
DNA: TGCGCCAGCAGCTTGGAGGGAGAGAACACCGGGGAGCTGTTTTTT

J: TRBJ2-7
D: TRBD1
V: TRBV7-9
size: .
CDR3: CASRDRVGYEQYF
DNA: TGTGCCAGCAGGGACAGGGTGGGTTACGAGCAGTACTTC

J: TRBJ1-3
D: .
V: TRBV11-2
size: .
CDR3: CASSREEYSRSGNTIYF
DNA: TGTGCCAGCAGCCGGGAAGAGTACAGCCGCTCTGGAAACACCATATATTTT

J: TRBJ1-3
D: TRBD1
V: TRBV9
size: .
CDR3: CASSSFRDRATGNTIYF
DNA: TGTGCCAGCAGCTCCTTTCGGGACAGGGCAACTGGAAACACCATATATTTT

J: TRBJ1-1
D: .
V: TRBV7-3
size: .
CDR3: CASSLRGGDNTEAFF
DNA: TGTGCCAGCAGCTTAAGAGGGGGGGACAACACTGAAGCTTTCTTT

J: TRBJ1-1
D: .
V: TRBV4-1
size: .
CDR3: CASSKGKGRENTEAFF
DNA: TGCGCCAGCAGTAAAGGAAAGGGGCGGGAGAACACTGAAGCTTTCTTT

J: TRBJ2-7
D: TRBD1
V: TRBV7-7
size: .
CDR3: CASSPGTGPDYEQYF
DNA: TGTGCTAGCAGCCCTGGGACAGGGCCCGACTACGAGCAGTACTTC

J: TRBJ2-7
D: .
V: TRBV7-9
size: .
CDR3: CASSQQNYEQYF
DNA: TGTGCCAGCAGCCAACAAAACTACGAGCAGTACTTC

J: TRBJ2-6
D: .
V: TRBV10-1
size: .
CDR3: CASSEINSGANVLTF
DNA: TGCGCCAGCAGTGAGATTAACTCTGGGGCCAACGTCCTGACTTTC

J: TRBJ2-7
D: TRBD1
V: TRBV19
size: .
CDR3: CASSPDRESYEQYF
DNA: TGTGCCAGTAGTCCAGACAGGGAGTCCTACGAGCAGTACTTC

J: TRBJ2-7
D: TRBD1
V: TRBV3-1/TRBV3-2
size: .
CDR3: CASSQNRGNEQYF
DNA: TGTGCCAGCAGCCAGAACAGGGGCAACGAGCAGTACTTC

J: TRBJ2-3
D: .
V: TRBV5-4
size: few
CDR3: CASSFGGTADTQYF
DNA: TGTGCCAGCAGCTTCGGCGGGACGGCAGATACGCAGTATTTT

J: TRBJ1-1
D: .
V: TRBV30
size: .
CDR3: CAWSARGVGNTEAFF
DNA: TGTGCCTGGAGTGCCCGGGGGGTCGGGAACACTGAAGCTTTCTTT

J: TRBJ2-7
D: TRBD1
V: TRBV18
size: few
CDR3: CASSPGRDRGHEQYF
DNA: TGTGCCAGCTCGCCCGGGCGGGACAGGGGTCACGAGCAGTACTTC

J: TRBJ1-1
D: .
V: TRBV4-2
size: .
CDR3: CASSQVRTGTEAFF
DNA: TGTGCCAGCAGCCAAGTCAGGACGGGGACTGAAGCTTTCTTT

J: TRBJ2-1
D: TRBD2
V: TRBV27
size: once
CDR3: CASAWGGSYNEQFF
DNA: TGTGCCAGCGCCTGGGGGGGTTCCTACAATGAGCAGTTCTTC

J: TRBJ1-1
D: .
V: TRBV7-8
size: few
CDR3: CASSRTANSMNTEAFF
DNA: TGTGCCAGCAGCCGGACAGCCAACTCCATGAACACTGAAGCTTTCTTT